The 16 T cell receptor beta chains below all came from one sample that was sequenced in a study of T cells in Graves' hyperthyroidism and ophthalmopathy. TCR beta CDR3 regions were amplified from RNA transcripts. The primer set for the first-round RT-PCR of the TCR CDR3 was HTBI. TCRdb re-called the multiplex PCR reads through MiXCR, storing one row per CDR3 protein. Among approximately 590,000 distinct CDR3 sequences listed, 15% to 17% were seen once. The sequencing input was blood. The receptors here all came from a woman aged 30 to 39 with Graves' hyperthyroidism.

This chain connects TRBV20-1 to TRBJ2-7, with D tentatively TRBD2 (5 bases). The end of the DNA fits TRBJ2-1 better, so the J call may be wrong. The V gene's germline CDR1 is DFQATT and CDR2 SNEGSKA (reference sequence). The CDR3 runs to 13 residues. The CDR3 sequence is CSVGLAASYEQFF. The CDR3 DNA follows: TGCAGTGTAGGGCTAGCCGCCTCCTACGAGCAGTTCTTC.

The CDR3 sequence: CASTSSRGGSGETQYF. The CDR3 coding sequence is TGTGCCAGCACCAGTAGCCGGGGGGGTTCGGGGGAGACCCAGTACTTC. The rearrangement uses TRBV9 and TRBJ2-5; TRBD2 aligns across 8 bases. Germline CDR1 and CDR2: SGDLS and YYNGEE. This CDR3 spans 16 amino acids. Losses at the gene ends were 6 bases for V and 5 bases for J; bases not matched to a gene: 15.

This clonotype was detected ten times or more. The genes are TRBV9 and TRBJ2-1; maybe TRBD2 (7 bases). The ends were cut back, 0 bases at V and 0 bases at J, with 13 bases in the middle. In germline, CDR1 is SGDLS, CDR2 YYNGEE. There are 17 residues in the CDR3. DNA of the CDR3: TGTGCCAGCAGCGTAGGTATGGGAGGGGGCTCCTACAATGAGCAGTTCTTC. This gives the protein CASSVGMGGGSYNEQFF.

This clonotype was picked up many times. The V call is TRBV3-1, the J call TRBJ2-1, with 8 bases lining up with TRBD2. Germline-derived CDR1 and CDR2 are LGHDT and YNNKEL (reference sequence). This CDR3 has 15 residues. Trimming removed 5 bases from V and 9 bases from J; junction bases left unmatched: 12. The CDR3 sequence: CASSNPSGRKGEQFF. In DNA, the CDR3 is TGTGCCAGCAGCAACCCCAGCGGGAGAAAGGGTGAGCAGTTCTTC.

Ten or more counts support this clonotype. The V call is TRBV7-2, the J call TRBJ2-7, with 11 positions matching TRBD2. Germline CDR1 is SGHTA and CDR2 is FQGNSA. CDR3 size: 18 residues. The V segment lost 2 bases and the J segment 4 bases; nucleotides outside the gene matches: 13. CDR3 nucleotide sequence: TGTGCCAGCAGCTTAACTAGCGGGAGTAGGAATACTCGGTACGAGCAGTACTTC. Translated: CASSLTSGSRNTRYEQYF.

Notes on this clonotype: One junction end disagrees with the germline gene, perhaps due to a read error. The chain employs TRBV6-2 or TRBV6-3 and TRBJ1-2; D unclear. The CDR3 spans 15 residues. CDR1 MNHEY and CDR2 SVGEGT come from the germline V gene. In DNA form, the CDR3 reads TGTGCCAGCAGCGGGGTCGGTGGCGGGTACTATGGCTACATCTTC. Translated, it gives CASSGVGGGYYGYIF.

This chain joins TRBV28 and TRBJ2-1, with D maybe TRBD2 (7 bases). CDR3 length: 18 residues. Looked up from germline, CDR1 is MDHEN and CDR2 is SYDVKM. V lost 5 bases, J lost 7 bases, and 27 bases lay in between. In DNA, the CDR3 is TGTGCCAGCAGTCCAACTAGGGGGGGGGGGGGGGGGACGAATGAGCAGTTCTTC. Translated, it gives CASSPTRGGGGGTNEQFF.

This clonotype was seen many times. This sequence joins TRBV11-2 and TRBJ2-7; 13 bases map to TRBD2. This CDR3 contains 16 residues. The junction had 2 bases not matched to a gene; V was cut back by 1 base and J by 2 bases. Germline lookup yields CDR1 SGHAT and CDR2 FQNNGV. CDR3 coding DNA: TGTGCCAGCAGCTTAGCTGGACTAGCGGGAGCCTACGAGCAGTACTTC. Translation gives CASSLAGLAGAYEQYF. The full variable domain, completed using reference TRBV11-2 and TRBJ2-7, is EAGVAQSPRYKIIEKRQSVAFWCNPISGHATLYWYQQILGQGPKLLIQFQNNGVVDDSQLPKDRFSAERLKGVDSTLKIQPAKLEDSAVYLCASSLAGLAGAYEQYFGPGTRLTVT.

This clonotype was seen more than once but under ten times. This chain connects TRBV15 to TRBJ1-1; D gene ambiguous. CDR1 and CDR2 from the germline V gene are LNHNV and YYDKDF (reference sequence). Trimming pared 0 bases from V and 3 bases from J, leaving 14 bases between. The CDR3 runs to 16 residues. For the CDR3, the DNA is TGTGCCACCAGCAGAGATCCCCCGGAGGTTTACACTGAAGCTTTCTTT. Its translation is CATSRDPPEVYTEAFF. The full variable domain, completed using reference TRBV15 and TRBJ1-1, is DAMVIQNPRYQVTQFGKPVTLSCSQTLNHNVMYWYQQKSSQAPKLLFHYYDKDFNNEADTPDNFQSRRPNTSFCFLDIRSPGLGDTAMYLCATSRDPPEVYTEAFFGQGTRLTVV.

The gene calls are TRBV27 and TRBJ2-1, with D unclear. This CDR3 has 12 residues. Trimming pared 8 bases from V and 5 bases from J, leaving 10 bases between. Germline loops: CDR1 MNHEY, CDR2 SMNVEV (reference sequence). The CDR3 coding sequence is TGTGCCAGCCGCGAACTTAACAATGAGCAGTTCTTC. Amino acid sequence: CASRELNNEQFF.

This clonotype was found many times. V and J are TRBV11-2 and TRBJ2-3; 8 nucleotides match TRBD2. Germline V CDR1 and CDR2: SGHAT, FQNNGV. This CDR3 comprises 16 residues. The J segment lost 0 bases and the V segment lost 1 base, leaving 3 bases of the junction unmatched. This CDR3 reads CASSLAGGRSTDTQYF. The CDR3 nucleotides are TGTGCCAGCAGCTTAGCAGGCGGGAGGAGCACAGATACGCAGTATTTT. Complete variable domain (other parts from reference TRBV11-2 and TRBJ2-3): EAGVAQSPRYKIIEKRQSVAFWCNPISGHATLYWYQQILGQGPKLLIQFQNNGVVDDSQLPKDRFSAERLKGVDSTLKIQPAKLEDSAVYLCASSLAGGRSTDTQYFGPGTRLTVL.

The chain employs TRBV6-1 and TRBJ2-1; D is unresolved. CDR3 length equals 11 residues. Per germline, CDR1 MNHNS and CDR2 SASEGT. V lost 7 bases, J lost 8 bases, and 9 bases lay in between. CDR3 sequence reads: CASTPLDEQFF. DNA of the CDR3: TGTGCCAGCACCCCTTTGGATGAGCAGTTCTTC.

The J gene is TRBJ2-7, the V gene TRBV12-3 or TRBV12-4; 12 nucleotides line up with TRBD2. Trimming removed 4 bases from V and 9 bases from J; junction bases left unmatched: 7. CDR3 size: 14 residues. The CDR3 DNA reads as TGTGCCAGCAGTTCGACTAGCGGGAGTAATGGGCAGTACTTC. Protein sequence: CASSSTSGSNGQYF.

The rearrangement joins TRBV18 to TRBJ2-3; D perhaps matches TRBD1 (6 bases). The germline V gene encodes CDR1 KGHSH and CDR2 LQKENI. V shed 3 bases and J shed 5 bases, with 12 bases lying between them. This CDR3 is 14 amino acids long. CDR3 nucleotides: TGTGCCAGCTCACCGCGGCAGGGGATAGATACGCAGTATTTT. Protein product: CASSPRQGIDTQYF. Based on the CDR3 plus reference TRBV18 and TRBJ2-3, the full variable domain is NAGVMQNPRHLVRRRGQEARLRCSPMKGHSHVYWYRQLPEEGLKFMVYLQKENIIDESGMPKERFSAEFPKEGPSILRIQQVVRGDSAAYFCASSPRQGIDTQYFGPGTRLTVL.

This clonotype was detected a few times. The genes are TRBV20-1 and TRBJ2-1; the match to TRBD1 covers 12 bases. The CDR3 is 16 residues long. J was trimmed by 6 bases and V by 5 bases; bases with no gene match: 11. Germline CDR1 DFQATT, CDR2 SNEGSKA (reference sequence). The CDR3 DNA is TGCAGTGCTCCCGGGACAGGGGGCGCCTCAGGCAATGAGCAGTTCTTC. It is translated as CSAPGTGGASGNEQFF.

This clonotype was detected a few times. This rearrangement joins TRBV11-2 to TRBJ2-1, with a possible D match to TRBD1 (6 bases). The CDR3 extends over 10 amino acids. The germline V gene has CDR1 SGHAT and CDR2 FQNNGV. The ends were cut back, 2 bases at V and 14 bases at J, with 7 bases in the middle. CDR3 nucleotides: TGTGCCAGCAGCTTAAGGGGGAAGTTCTTC. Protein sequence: CASSLRGKFF.